Each of the 24 T cell receptor beta chains below was sequenced from the same sample in a study of beta chain features in type 1 diabetes. These TCRs' antigens remain unknown. Study outcomes and limitations: Moderate yet significant TCRB CDR3 shortening was seen in Type 1 diabetes patients in all four CD4+ subsets.

Reverse transcription of all isolated RNA meant that expressed TCRB transcripts were sequenced. Profiled with immunoSEQ multiplex PCR; TCRdb holds only in-frame clones, not every one. The sample carries roughly 260,000 clones, just over 20% recorded once. The source material was naive CD4+ T cells from blood. Receptor source: a woman aged 40 to 50 with type 1 diabetes.

The genes are TRBV6-6 and TRBJ1-5; TRBD1 is a possible D gene (5 bases). This CDR3 spans 14 amino acids. V lost 4 bases and J lost 6, with 13 bases in between. Per germline, CDR1 MNHNY and CDR2 SVGAGI (reference sequence). The CDR3 region has the DNA TGTGCCAGCAGTTCACAGGAGGGAGTTCAGCCCCAGCATTTT. Translation: CASSSQEGVQPQHF.

The table lists this clone with a few counts. The chain employs TRBV29-1 and TRBJ1-1; D unclear. CDR3 length equals 13 residues. The germline gives CDR1 SQVTM, CDR2 ANQGSEA. Between the trimmed V and J ends, which lost 4 bases and 2 bases, there was a span of 11 bases. CDR3 coding DNA: TGCAGCGTTGGAGTACAGACCAACACTGAAGCTTTCTTT. Its protein is CSVGVQTNTEAFF.

This clone turned up a few times. This chain connects TRBV5-6 to TRBJ1-5, with unresolved D. Germline V lookup: CDR1 SGHDT, CDR2 YYEEEE. The germline V and J ends were trimmed by 0 bases and 5 bases, with 9 bases remaining between them. CDR3 length equals 14 residues. CDR3 sequence reads: CASSLEGGDQPQHF. The CDR3 bases are TGTGCCAGCAGCTTGGAGGGAGGCGATCAGCCCCAGCATTTT.

This rearrangement joins TRBV4-3 to TRBJ1-5, with TRBD1 as a possible D gene (5 bases). The germline V gene has CDR1 LGHNA and CDR2 YSLEER. Trimming removed 0 bases at V and 0 bases at J, with 6 bases between. The CDR3 is 15 amino acids. The CDR3 bases are TGCGCCAGCAGCCAAGAAGGACATAGCAATCAGCCCCAGCATTTT. It translates to CASSQEGHSNQPQHF.

This chain links TRBV7-6 with TRBJ2-7, with TRBD1 matching over 7 bases. This CDR3 is built from 14 residues. The V gene end was trimmed by 5 bases and the J gene end by 6 bases; junction bases not matched to a gene: 10. CDR1 is SGHVS and CDR2 is FNYEAQ in the germline V gene. The CDR3 coding sequence is TGTGCCAGCAGCCTCCTAGACAGGGTAGGCGAGCAGTACTTC. This codes for CASSLLDRVGEQYF.

Comments on this clone: The sample contains more than one DNA sequence encoding this CDR3. The V gene is TRBV6-5, the J gene TRBJ2-5; maybe TRBD2 (5 bases). V was clipped by 0 bases and J by 5 bases, with 7 bases between them. Germline CDR1 MNHEY, CDR2 SVGAGI. This CDR3 region has 13 residues. Written as DNA, the CDR3 is TGTGCCAGCAGTTACTCGACGGGGGAGACCCAGTACTTC. Its protein is CASSYSTGETQYF.

The chain combines TRBV18 with TRBJ1-1; D not certain. V was cut by 6 bases and J by 0 bases, with 14 bases left in between. The CDR3 length is 15 residues. CDR1 KGHSH and CDR2 LQKENI come from the germline V gene. The CDR3, as DNA: TGTGCCAGCTCCCCCCTGAACAACATGAACACTGAAGCTTTCTTT. Translating it yields CASSPLNNMNTEAFF.

DNA of the CDR3: TGTGCCAGCCCGAGCTTGGGCAGGCCCACCGAGCAGTACTTC. This gives the protein CASPSLGRPTEQYF. J is TRBJ2-7 and V is TRBV21-1; the table's TRBD1 call for D was not verified on the DNA. TRBV21-1 is a documented pseudogene. The CDR3 runs to 14 residues.

This clone was detected only a few times. This chain uses TRBV5-1 with TRBJ2-7; 11 bases map to TRBD2. The CDR3 consists of 16 residues. J was trimmed by 7 bases and V by 6 bases; bases with no gene match: 15. The germline CDR1 and CDR2 sequences are SGHRS and YFSETQ. The CDR3 DNA follows: TGCGCCAGCACCCACCTAGCGGGAGGAACAGGGGGTGAGCAGTACTTC. Protein sequence: CASTHLAGGTGGEQYF.

The chain recombines TRBV5-4 with TRBJ2-7, with unresolved D. V gave up 1 base and J gave up 4 bases, with 12 bases separating them. In germline, CDR1 is SGHNT, CDR2 YYREEE (reference sequence). The CDR3 covers 14 residues. In nucleotides, the CDR3 is TGTGCCAGCAGCTTGAGCACAGATCTTTACGAGCAGTACTTC. This sequence encodes CASSLSTDLYEQYF.

There are a few counts of this clone. This rearrangement joins TRBV4-1 to TRBJ2-4; 8 bases map to TRBD1. The CDR3 extends over 17 amino acids. In germline, CDR1 is MGHRA, CDR2 YSYEKL. J lost 0 bases, V lost 1 base, and 5 bases had no gene match. The CDR3 spells CASSQAWTGLAKNIQYF. The CDR3 nucleotides are TGCGCCAGCAGCCAAGCTTGGACAGGGCTAGCCAAAAACATTCAGTACTTC.

This chain connects TRBV2 to TRBJ1-5; D remains unclear. The V and J ends lost 3 bases and 13 bases respectively, with 19 bases between them. The CDR3 spans 14 residues. CDR1 and CDR2 from the germline V gene are SNHLY and FYNNEI. As DNA, the CDR3 is TGTGCCAGCAGTGATTTTGGTCAGGCCCTGGGTCAGCATTTT. Amino acid sequence: CASSDFGQALGQHF.

The rearrangement uses TRBV5-6 and TRBJ2-5, with 7 positions matching TRBD1. CDR1 is SGHDT and CDR2 is YYEEEE in the germline V gene. This CDR3 has 11 residues. Unmatched junction bases numbered 2, after V lost 8 bases and J lost 4 bases. The DNA of the CDR3 is TGTGCCAGGACAGGGACAGAGACCCAGTACTTC. Its protein product is CARTGTETQYF. The complete variable domain, with remaining parts taken from reference TRBV5-6 and TRBJ2-5, reads DAGVTQSPTHLIKTRGQQVTLRCSPKSGHDTVSWYQQALGQGPQFIFQYYEEEERQRGNFPDRFSGHQFPNYSSELNVNALLLGDSALYLCARTGTETQYFGPGTRLLVL.

The chain couples TRBV5-6 to TRBJ1-1; TRBD1 matches at 8 bases. Looked up from germline, CDR1 is SGHDT and CDR2 is YYEEEE. There are 16 residues in the CDR3. The trim removed 0 bases at V and 5 bases at J, leaving 9 bases unmatched. The CDR3 is CASSLAARGQGTEAFF. The CDR3 DNA sequence: TGTGCCAGCAGCTTGGCGGCCAGGGGGCAGGGAACTGAAGCTTTCTTT.

The rearrangement links TRBV29-1 to TRBJ1-2; tentatively, D is TRBD1 (5 bases). Germline V lookup: CDR1 SQVTM, CDR2 ANQGSEA. The CDR3 has 15 residues. Trimming cost V 2 bases and J 1 base, with 14 bases left between them. The CDR3 DNA follows: TGCAGCGTTGAACCCTTCGGGGGGGGTAACTATGGCTACACCTTC. Amino acids: CSVEPFGGGNYGYTF.

The V gene is TRBV28, the J gene TRBJ2-5, with 7 bases matching TRBD1. This CDR3 has 15 amino acids. With 6 bases clipped from V and 1 base from J, the junction kept 8 bases outside the gene matches. Looked up from germline, CDR1 is MDHEN and CDR2 is SYDVKM. DNA of the CDR3: TGTGCCAGCAGCTCGCCCGGGACAGCCCAAGAGACCCAGTACTTC. Translating gives CASSSPGTAQETQYF.

This clone was counted a few times. The V and J genes are TRBV14 and TRBJ2-3; TRBD1 is a possible D gene (5 bases). Deletions cut 3 bases from V and 4 bases from J, with 8 bases between. Germline lookup yields CDR1 SGHDN and CDR2 FVKESK. This CDR3 comprises 13 residues. This CDR3 is CASSHLQADTQYF. The CDR3 bases are TGTGCCAGCAGCCATCTACAGGCAGATACGCAGTATTTT.

J is TRBJ2-7 and V is TRBV4-3, with 14 nucleotides matching TRBD2. This CDR3 spans 16 amino acids. The J segment lost 5 bases and the V segment lost 0 bases, leaving 3 bases of the junction unmatched. The V gene's germline CDR1 is LGHNA and CDR2 YSLEER. The CDR3, as DNA: TGCGCCAGCAGCCAAGATTCGGGACTAGCGGGAGACGAGCAGTACTTC. This translates into CASSQDSGLAGDEQYF.

The genes are TRBV27 and TRBJ1-4, with D possibly TRBD1 on 6 matching bases. Germline-derived CDR1 and CDR2 are MNHEY and SMNVEV (reference sequence). The ends were cut back, 5 bases at V and 2 bases at J, with 12 bases in the middle. This CDR3 region has 15 residues. Here the CDR3 reads CASSPRGLTNEKLFF. The DNA for the CDR3 is TGTGCCAGCAGTCCCAGGGGTCTGACTAATGAAAAACTGTTTTTT.

J is TRBJ1-2 and V is TRBV28; maybe TRBD1 (5 bases). This CDR3 has 13 residues. The V and J ends lost 7 bases and 2 bases respectively, with 11 bases between them. Germline CDR1 and CDR2: MDHEN and SYDVKM. The CDR3 DNA follows: TGTGCCAGCAACCCGACAGTGAACTATGGCTACACCTTC. This codes for CASNPTVNYGYTF.

V gene TRBV7-2 combines with J gene TRBJ2-5, with unresolved D. CDR1 is SGHTA, CDR2 FQGNSA, per germline. V lost 5 bases to trimming and J lost 4 bases, with 11 bases between them. CDR3 size: 13 residues. CDR3 nucleotides: TGTGCCAGCAGCCGAGTTGATCCAGAGACCCAGTACTTC. The encoded protein is CASSRVDPETQYF.

This clone appeared a few times. The chain couples TRBV5-1 to TRBJ2-5; 10 bases line up with TRBD1. This CDR3 is 14 amino acids long. The ends lost 5 bases at V and 5 bases at J; junction bases unmatched: 6. The germline gives CDR1 SGHRS, CDR2 YFSETQ. The CDR3 here is CASRPGTGDETQYF. CDR3 DNA: TGCGCCAGCAGGCCCGGGACAGGGGACGAGACCCAGTACTTC.

The V gene is TRBV18, the J gene TRBJ2-3; D possibly corresponds to TRBD2 (5 bases). Germline V gives CDR1 KGHSH, CDR2 LQKENI. Trimming left V 3 bases short and J 5 bases short, with 15 bases between. This CDR3 comprises 15 residues. The CDR3 spells CASSPKDRGRDTQYF. The CDR3 coding sequence is TGTGCCAGCTCACCTAAGGATCGGGGTCGAGATACGCAGTATTTT.

Only one count was recorded for this clone. The rearrangement joins TRBV30 to TRBJ1-2, with D uncertain. Germline CDR1 reads GTSNPN; CDR2 reads SVGIG (reference sequence). The CDR3 consists of 14 residues. The ends were cut back, 5 bases at V and 2 bases at J, with 15 bases in the middle. The CDR3 DNA sequence: TGTGCCTGGTACCTCACCGGGGTCAACTATGGCTACACCTTC. Residues: CAWYLTGVNYGYTF.